The clone carrying this T cell receptor (beta chain) was found many times. These data are taken from a study of T cells in Graves' hyperthyroidism and ophthalmopathy. TCR beta CDR3 sequences were amplified from RNA transcripts. With the HTBI primer set, the TCR CDR3 went through a first round of RT-PCR. In TCRdb, the multiplex PCR reads were re-called with MiXCR into one record per CDR3 protein. The table records roughly 400,000 distinct CDR3 sequences, more than 15% of them present only once. V was clipped by 2 bases and J by 10 bases; unmatched bases: 7. Germline-derived CDR1 and CDR2 are MNHNY and SVGAGI (reference sequence). The CDR3 runs 14 residues.

Sequenced input: blood. The sequence was obtained from a woman under 30 with Graves' hyperthyroidism that later progressed to Graves' ophthalmopathy. The chain couples TRBV6-6 to TRBJ2-1; 8 bases map to TRBD1. This chain's CDR3 is CASSYLRTGREQFF. The CDR3 region has the DNA TGTGCCAGCAGTTACCTCCGGACAGGGCGGGAGCAGTTCTTC.